This T cell receptor (beta chain) was recovered during a study of OX40 agonist ivuxolimab in advanced cancers. Overall study context: Ivuxolimab, which is an agonistic anti-OX40 (CD134) antibody, was administered to the patients. General study points: CD4+ and CD8+ T cells in blood underwent clonal expansion by week 6 at 0.1 to 3.0 mg/kg. Some of the nonresponding patients also showed low levels of normalized T-cell clonal expansion.

On this clone: The antigen is not known.

Profiling relied on immunoSEQ multiplex PCR, and the TCRdb table lists in-frame clones only, not all of them. Among approximately 54,000 clones listed, approximately 89% were seen once. V was shortened by 0 bases and J by 3 bases, with 9 bases between the two germline ends. Germline V CDR1 and CDR2: MNHNY, SVGAGI (reference sequence). This CDR3 is built from 14 residues. On cycle 4 day 1 and cycle 7 day 1, as well as at baseline, blood was sampled. The source is an adult with an advanced solid tumor such as melanoma, head and neck, liver or kidney cancer. The V gene is TRBV6-6, the J gene TRBJ2-7; D is undetermined. Here the sequenced sample was CD4+ or CD8+ T cells sorted from blood, taken in a trial of the OX40 agonist ivuxolimab. The DNA for the CDR3 is TGTGCCAGCAGTTACTCGTACCTGAACTACGAGCAGTACTTC. Translated: CASSYSYLNYEQYF.